Presented here are 11 T cell receptor beta chains from one specimen sequenced in a study of cytomegalovirus exposure and HLA in healthy donors. Use of 60 Vbeta and 13 Jbeta primers characterized the PCR. Profiled with immunoSEQ multiplex PCR; TCRdb holds only in-frame clones, not every one. Of around 140,000 clones in the sample, roughly four fifths were seen once. The specimen was PBMCs. The receptor source for this set is a woman in her forties or fifties in good health and CMV-seropositive.

The V call is TRBV5-4, the J call TRBJ2-3; 8 bases map to TRBD2. This CDR3 has 15 residues. The V segment lost 0 bases and the J segment 3 bases; nucleotides outside the gene matches: 3. From germline, CDR1 is SGHNT and CDR2 YYREEE (reference sequence). The CDR3 protein is CASSLAGGGTDTQYF. The CDR3 DNA sequence: TGTGCCAGCAGCTTGGCCGGGGGGGGGACAGATACGCAGTATTTT.

This clone was observed once. This chain uses TRBV7-9 with TRBJ2-7, with D unresolved. CDR3 length: 11 residues. CDR1 SEHNR and CDR2 FQNEAQ come from the germline V gene (reference sequence). The V and J ends lost 5 bases and 7 bases respectively, with 9 bases between them. CDR3 coding DNA: TGTGCCAGCAGCCAAACAGAAGAGCAGTACTTC. Translated: CASSQTEEQYF. The full variable domain, in which reference TRBV7-9 and TRBJ2-7 provide the parts outside the CDR3, is DTGVSQNPRHKITKRGQNVTFRCDPISEHNRLYWYRQTLGQGPEFLTYFQNEAQLEKSRLLSDRFSAERPKGSFSTLEIQRTEQGDSAMYLCASSQTEEQYFGPGTRLTVT.

The chain couples TRBV29-1 to TRBJ2-3, with D perhaps TRBD2 (6 bases). V was shortened by 6 bases and J by 2 bases, with 18 bases between the two germline ends. This CDR3 spans 15 amino acids. The germline gives CDR1 SQVTM, CDR2 ANQGSEA. The CDR3 spells CSVSLSGSLTDTQYF. The CDR3 coding sequence is TGCAGCGTATCCCTCTCCGGGAGCCTCACAGATACGCAGTATTTT.

This clone was seen only a few times. The gene calls are TRBV4-1 and TRBJ2-1; possible D gene TRBD2, 7 bases. The CDR3 loop spans 15 amino acids. Germline CDR1 is MGHRA and CDR2 is YSYEKL. The V end was cut by 0 bases, the J end by 8 bases, with 14 bases between. The CDR3 DNA reads TGCGCCAGCAGCCAAGAAGGAGGGGGGGCACATGAGCAGTTCTTC. Residues: CASSQEGGGAHEQFF.

In its sample, this clone was seen a few times. The junction departs from the called germline gene at one end, perhaps through a read error. This same CDR3 is encoded by further DNA sequences in the sample. This rearrangement joins TRBV4-1 to TRBJ2-7; D not certain. Per the germline V gene, CDR1 is MGHRA and CDR2 is YSYEKL. The CDR3 sequence is 13 residues long. Written as DNA, the CDR3 is TGTGCCAGCAGCCAAGGTCGTAACTACGAGCAGTACTTC. Protein sequence: CASSQGRNYEQYF.

The V gene is TRBV11-2, the J gene TRBJ1-1; weak D call: TRBD1 (6 bases). Germline V gives CDR1 SGHAT, CDR2 FQNNGV. Trimming removed 3 bases at V and 7 bases at J, with 12 bases between. The length of the CDR3 is 13 residues. In nucleotides, the CDR3 is TGTGCCAGCAGCTTCCAGGTCAGGGGTGAAGCTTTCTTT. Its protein product is CASSFQVRGEAFF.

J is TRBJ2-5 and V is TRBV7-2, with 9 nucleotides matching TRBD2. V was clipped by 4 bases and J by 4 bases; unmatched bases: 7. This CDR3 has 15 residues. The V gene's germline CDR1 is SGHTA and CDR2 FQGNSA. In DNA, the CDR3 is TGTGCCAGCAGCTGGAGACCGCGGGGGGGAGAGACCCAGTACTTC. It encodes CASSWRPRGGETQYF.

The V gene is TRBV5-1, the J gene TRBJ2-5; 8 positions match TRBD1. Germline CDR1 SGHRS, CDR2 YFSETQ. The CDR3 runs to 14 residues. Trimming at V came to 2 bases and at J to 5 bases, leaving 5 bases not matched to a gene. The CDR3 is CASSLIQGGETQYF. The CDR3 bases are TGCGCCAGCAGCTTAATACAGGGGGGCGAGACCCAGTACTTC.

The chain is built from TRBV18 and TRBJ1-1, with a possible D match to TRBD1 (5 bases). Trimming left V 5 bases short and J 1 base short, with 14 bases between. CDR1 and CDR2 (germline): KGHSH, LQKENI. CDR3 length: 15 amino acids. The CDR3 nucleotides are TGTGCCAGCTCATTAGGAGGGACGGGGAACACTGAAGCTTTCTTT. It encodes CASSLGGTGNTEAFF. Full variable domain (rest looked up from reference TRBV18 and TRBJ1-1): NAGVMQNPRHLVRRRGQEARLRCSPMKGHSHVYWYRQLPEEGLKFMVYLQKENIIDESGMPKERFSAEFPKEGPSILRIQQVVRGDSAAYFCASSLGGTGNTEAFFGQGTRLTVV.

The genes are TRBV4-3 and TRBJ1-2; D perhaps matches TRBD1 (5 bases). Germline CDR1 reads LGHNA; CDR2 reads YSLEER. Trimming took 5 bases from V and 7 from J, leaving 23 bases between them. This CDR3 region has 16 residues. This chain's CDR3 is CASSSLYEKGKRGYTF. DNA of the CDR3: TGCGCCAGCAGCTCCCTCTATGAGAAGGGGAAGCGTGGCTACACCTTC.

The CDR3 coding sequence is TGTGCCAGTAGTATTCGGGGACAGGGGAACACTGAAGCTTTCTTT. It specifies CASSIRGQGNTEAFF. This chain connects TRBV19 to TRBJ1-1; 9 nucleotides agree with TRBD1. CDR3 size: 15 residues. Trimming took 3 bases from V and 1 from J; bases not matched to a gene: 3. Germline CDR1 and CDR2: LNHDA and SQIVND (reference sequence).